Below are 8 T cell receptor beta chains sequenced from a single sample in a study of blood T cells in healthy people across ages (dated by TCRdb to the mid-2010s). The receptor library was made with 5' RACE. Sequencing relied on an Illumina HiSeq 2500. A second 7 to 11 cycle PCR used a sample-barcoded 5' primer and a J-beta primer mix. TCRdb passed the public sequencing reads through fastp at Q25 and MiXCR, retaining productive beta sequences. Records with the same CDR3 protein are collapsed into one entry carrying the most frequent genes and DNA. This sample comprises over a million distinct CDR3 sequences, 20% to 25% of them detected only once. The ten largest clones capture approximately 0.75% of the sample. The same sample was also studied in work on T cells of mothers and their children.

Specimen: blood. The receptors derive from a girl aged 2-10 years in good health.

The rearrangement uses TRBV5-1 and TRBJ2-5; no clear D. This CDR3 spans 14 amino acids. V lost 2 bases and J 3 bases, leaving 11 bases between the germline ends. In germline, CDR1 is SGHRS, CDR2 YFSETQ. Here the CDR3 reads CASSFPSEEETQYF. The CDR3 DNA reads TGCGCCAGCAGCTTCCCATCCGAGGAAGAGACCCAGTACTTC.

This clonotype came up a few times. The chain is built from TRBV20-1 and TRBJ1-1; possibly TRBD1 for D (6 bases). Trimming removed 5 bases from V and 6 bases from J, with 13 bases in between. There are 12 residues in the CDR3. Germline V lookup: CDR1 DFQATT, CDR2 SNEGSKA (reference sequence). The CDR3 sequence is CSARLQGAEAFF. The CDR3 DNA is TGCAGTGCTCGACTACAGGGTGCTGAAGCTTTCTTT.

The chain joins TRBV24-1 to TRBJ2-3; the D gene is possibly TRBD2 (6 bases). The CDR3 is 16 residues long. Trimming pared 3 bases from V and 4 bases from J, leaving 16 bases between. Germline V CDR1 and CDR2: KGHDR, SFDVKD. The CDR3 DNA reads TGTGCCACCAGTGATACCGCGGGGCGGGGCCCAGATACGCAGTATTTT. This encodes CATSDTAGRGPDTQYF.

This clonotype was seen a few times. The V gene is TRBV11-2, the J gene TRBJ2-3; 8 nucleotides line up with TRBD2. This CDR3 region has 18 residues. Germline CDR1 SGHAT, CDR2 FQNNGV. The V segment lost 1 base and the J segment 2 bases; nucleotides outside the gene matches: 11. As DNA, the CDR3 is TGTGCCAGCAGCTTAGTTTCGGGTTTAGCGGGAAACACAGATACGCAGTATTTT. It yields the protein CASSLVSGLAGNTDTQYF. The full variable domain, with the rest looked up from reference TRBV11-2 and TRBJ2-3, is EAGVAQSPRYKIIEKRQSVAFWCNPISGHATLYWYQQILGQGPKLLIQFQNNGVVDDSQLPKDRFSAERLKGVDSTLKIQPAKLEDSAVYLCASSLVSGLAGNTDTQYFGPGTRLTVL.

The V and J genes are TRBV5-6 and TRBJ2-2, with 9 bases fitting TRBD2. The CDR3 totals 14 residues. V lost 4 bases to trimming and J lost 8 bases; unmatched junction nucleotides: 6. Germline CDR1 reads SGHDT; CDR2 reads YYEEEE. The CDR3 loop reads CASSPGTSRGELFF. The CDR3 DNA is TGTGCCAGCAGCCCCGGGACTAGCAGGGGGGAGCTGTTTTTT.

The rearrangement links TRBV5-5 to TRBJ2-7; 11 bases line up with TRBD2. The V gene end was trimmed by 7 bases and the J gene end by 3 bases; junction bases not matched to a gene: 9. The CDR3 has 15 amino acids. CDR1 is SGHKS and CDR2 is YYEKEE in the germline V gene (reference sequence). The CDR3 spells CASGATSGIGYEQYF. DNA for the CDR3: TGTGCCAGCGGAGCGACTAGCGGGATTGGCTACGAGCAGTACTTC.

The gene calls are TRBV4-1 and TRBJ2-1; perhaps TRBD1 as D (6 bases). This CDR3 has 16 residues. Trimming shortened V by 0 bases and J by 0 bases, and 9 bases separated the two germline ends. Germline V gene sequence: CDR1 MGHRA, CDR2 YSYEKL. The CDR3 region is CASSQDGQLSYNEQFF. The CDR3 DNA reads TGCGCCAGCAGCCAAGACGGACAGCTCTCCTACAATGAGCAGTTCTTC.

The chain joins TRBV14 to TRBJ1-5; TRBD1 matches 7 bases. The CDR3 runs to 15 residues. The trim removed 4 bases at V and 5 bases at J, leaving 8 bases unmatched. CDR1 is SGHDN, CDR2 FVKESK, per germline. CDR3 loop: CASSPGTDNHQPQHF. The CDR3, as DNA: TGTGCCAGCAGCCCCGGGACAGACAATCATCAGCCCCAGCATTTT. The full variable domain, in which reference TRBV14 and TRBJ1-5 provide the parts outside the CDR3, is EAGVTQFPSHSVIEKGQTVTLRCDPISGHDNLYWYRRVMGKEIKFLLHFVKESKQDESGMPNNRFLAERTGGTYSTLKVQPAELEDSGVYFCASSPGTDNHQPQHFGDGTRLSIL.